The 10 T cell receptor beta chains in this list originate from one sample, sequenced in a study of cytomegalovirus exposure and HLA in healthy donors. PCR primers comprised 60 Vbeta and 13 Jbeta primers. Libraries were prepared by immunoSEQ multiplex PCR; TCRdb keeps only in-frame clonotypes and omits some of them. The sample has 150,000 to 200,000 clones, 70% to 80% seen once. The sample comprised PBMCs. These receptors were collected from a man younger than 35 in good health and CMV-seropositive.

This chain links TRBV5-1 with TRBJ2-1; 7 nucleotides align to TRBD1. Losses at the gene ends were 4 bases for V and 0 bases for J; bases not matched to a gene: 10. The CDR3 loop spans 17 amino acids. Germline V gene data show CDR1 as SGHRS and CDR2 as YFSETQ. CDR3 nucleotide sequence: TGCGCCAGCAGCGAGACCCGACAGGGTGGCTCCTACAATGAGCAGTTCTTC. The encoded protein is CASSETRQGGSYNEQFF. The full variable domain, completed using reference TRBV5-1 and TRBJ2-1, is KAGVTQTPRYLIKTRGQQVTLSCSPISGHRSVSWYQQTPGQGLQFLFEYFSETQRNKGNFPGRFSGRQFSNSRSEMNVSTLELGDSALYLCASSETRQGGSYNEQFFGPGTRLTVL.

The CDR3 DNA reads TGTGCCAGTAGCCCCACAGGGGTGGCCTGGGGCACTGAAGCTTTCTTT. As protein: CASSPTGVAWGTEAFF. V and J are TRBV19 and TRBJ1-1, with 7 positions matching TRBD1. CDR3 size: 16 residues. Trimming cost V 6 bases and J 4 bases; bases outside gene matches: 14. Germline loops: CDR1 LNHDA, CDR2 SQIVND (reference sequence).

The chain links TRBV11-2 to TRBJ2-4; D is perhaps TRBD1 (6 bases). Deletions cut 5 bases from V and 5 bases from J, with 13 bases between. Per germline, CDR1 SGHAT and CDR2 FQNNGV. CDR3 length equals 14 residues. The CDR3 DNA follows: TGTGCCAGCAGCGTCCAGTGGGGGCAAAACATTCAGTACTTC. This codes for CASSVQWGQNIQYF.

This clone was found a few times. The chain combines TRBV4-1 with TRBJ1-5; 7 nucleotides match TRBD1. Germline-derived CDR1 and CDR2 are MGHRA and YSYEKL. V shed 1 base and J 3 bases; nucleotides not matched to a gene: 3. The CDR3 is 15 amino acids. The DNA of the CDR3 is TGCGCCAGCAGCCAAGGGGGACAGTCCAATCAGCCCCAGCATTTT. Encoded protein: CASSQGGQSNQPQHF.

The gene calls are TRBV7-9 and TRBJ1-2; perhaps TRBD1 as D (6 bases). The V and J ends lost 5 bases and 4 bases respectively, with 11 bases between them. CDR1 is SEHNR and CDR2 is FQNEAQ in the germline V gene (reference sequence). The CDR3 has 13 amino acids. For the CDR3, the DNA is TGTGCCAGCAGCCGGGACACTACCTATGGCTACACCTTC. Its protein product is CASSRDTTYGYTF.

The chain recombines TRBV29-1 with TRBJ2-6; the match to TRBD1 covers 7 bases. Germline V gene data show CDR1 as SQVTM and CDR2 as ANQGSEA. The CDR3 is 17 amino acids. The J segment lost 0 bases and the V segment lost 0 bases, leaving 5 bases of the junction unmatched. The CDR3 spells CSVEERDRHSGANVLTF. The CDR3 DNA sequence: TGCAGCGTTGAAGAGAGGGACAGACACTCTGGGGCCAACGTCCTGACTTTC.

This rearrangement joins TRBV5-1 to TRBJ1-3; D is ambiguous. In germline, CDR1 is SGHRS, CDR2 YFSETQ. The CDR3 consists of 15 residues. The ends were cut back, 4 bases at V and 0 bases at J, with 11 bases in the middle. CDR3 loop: CASSLTFDSGNTIYF. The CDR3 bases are TGCGCCAGCAGCCTGACATTCGACTCTGGAAACACCATATATTTT. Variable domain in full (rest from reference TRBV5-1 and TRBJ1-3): KAGVTQTPRYLIKTRGQQVTLSCSPISGHRSVSWYQQTPGQGLQFLFEYFSETQRNKGNFPGRFSGRQFSNSRSEMNVSTLELGDSALYLCASSLTFDSGNTIYFGEGSWLTVV.

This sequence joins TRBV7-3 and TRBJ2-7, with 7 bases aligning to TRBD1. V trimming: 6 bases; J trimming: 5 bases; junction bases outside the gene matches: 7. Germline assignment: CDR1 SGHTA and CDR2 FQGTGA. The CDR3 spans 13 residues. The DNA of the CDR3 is TGTGCCAGCAGTCACAGACAGGGAAACGAGCAGTACTTC. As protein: CASSHRQGNEQYF. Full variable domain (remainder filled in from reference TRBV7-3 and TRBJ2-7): GAGVSQTPSNKVTEKGKYVELRCDPISGHTALYWYRQSLGQGPEFLIYFQGTGAADDSGLPNDRFFAVRPEGSVSTLKIQRTERGDSAVYLCASSHRQGNEQYFGPGTRLTVT.

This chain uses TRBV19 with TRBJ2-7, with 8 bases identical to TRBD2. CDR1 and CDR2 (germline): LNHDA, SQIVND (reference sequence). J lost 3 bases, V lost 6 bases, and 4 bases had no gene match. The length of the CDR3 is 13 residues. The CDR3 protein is CASREREHYEQYF. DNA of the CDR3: TGTGCCAGTAGGGAGCGGGAGCACTACGAGCAGTACTTC.

CDR3 region: CSADYGSTDTQYF. For the CDR3, the DNA is TGCAGCGCCGACTATGGGAGCACAGATACGCAGTATTTT. The chain joins TRBV29-1 to TRBJ2-3; D perhaps matches TRBD2 (5 bases). CDR1 and CDR2 from the germline V gene are SQVTM and ANQGSEA. V lost 7 bases to trimming and J lost 0 bases, with 11 bases between them. CDR3 size: 13 residues.